The clone carrying this T cell receptor beta chain was seen ten or more times. Its target is unknown. The source of the sample is a study of T-cell memory formation after mild COVID-19. Study-level information: TCR clustering was largely donor specific.

The CDR3 has 14 residues. CDR1 and CDR2 (germline): SGHRS, YFSETQ. With 2 bases clipped from V and 3 bases from J, the junction kept 4 bases outside the gene matches. Study results and limitations: Pre-infection memory harbored some responding clones, suggesting cross-reactive memory joined. There was a balanced CD4/CD8 profile in clones contracting day 15 to 85, and later expanders leaned CD4+.

The authors produced TCR alpha and TCR beta cDNA libraries with sample barcodes and UMIs by 5'RACE using constant-segment primers. TCRdb reanalysed the 5' RACE reads using MiXCR and keeps one entry per CDR3 protein. Of 150,000 to 200,000 distinct CDR3 sequences in the sample, around 10% were seen once. This TCR was recovered from a man between 18 and 29 years old who had mild COVID-19 (a few samples of this study predate the infection). Cell type and time point are not known. The chain combines TRBV5-1 with TRBJ2-5, with 7 bases matching TRBD1. Sequenced material: PBMCs or a T cell subset sorted from them (not recorded which). In DNA form, the CDR3 reads TGCGCCAGCAGCTTTTGGGACAGAGAAGAGACCCAGTACTTC. Translation: CASSFWDREETQYF.